This TCR beta chain was retrieved from a study of T cells in Graves' hyperthyroidism and ophthalmopathy. CDR1 and CDR2 (germline): DFQATT, SNEGSKA (reference sequence). This CDR3 comprises 16 residues. Trimming stripped 6 bases from V and 0 bases from J, with 15 bases between. Any patient presenting with uncontrolled infection, other autoimmune disease, pregnancy or lactation was left out. PBMCs were sourced from roughly 9.7 ml fresh peripheral blood. Study-level findings and limits: Most clonotypes expanded in the thyroid (above 0.001) were also present in blood.

RNA transcripts gave rise to amplified TCR beta CDR3 regions. Primed by the HTBI set, a first-round RT-PCR was run on the TCR CDR3. TCRdb ran MiXCR on the multiplex PCR reads and lists one entry per CDR3 protein. The sample carries roughly 750,000 distinct CDR3 sequences, over 15% recorded once. A word on this clonotype: Its antigen is not identified.

The chain carries TRBV20-1 and TRBJ1-6; D not resolved. The specimen was blood. The sequence was collected from a young man with Graves' hyperthyroidism. In nucleotides, the CDR3 is TGCAGTGCCCCCGAGGAGGCCAGCTCCTATAATTCACCCCTCCACTTT. It encodes CSAPEEASSYNSPLHF.